This is a list of T cell receptor beta chains from one sample in a study of T cell responses to AZD1222 COVID-19 vaccine. Data came from immunoSEQ multiplex PCR; TCRdb stores just in-frame clones and leaves some out. Among about 120,000 clones listed, 94% were seen once. Source: peripheral blood, taken 28 days after the second AZD1222 dose. The receptors originated from an adult who received the AZD1222 COVID-19 vaccine. CDR3s include the opening cysteine and the closing phenylalanine or tryptophan. D genes are given only for firm matches. The size of a clone is reported for some rows only, either as once, few or many, or as a class for expanded clones.

TRBV4-2,TRBJ2-1,.,.,CASSQDEGRIRDEQFF,TGTGCCAGCAGCCAAGATGAGGGCCGGATCAGGGATGAGCAGTTCTTC
TRBV19,TRBJ2-4,.,TRBD2,CASSSGTSEDIQYF,TGTGCCAGTAGTTCCGGGACTAGCGAAGACATTCAGTACTTC
TRBV5-1,TRBJ2-5,once,TRBD2,CASSFGTSGRRETQYF,TGCGCCAGCAGCTTCGGGACTAGCGGGAGGCGGGAGACCCAGTACTTC
TRBV18,TRBJ1-6,.,.,CASSVVGRVESPLHF,TGTGCCAGCTCCGTGGTCGGGAGGGTGGAGTCACCCCTCCACTTT
TRBV12-5,TRBJ2-7,.,TRBD1,CASGPRQGRHEQYF,TGTGCTAGTGGACCTCGACAGGGTAGGCACGAGCAGTACTTC
TRBV11-1,TRBJ1-1,once,.,CASSFNRSPNTEAFF,TGTGCCAGCAGCTTCAACAGGTCCCCTAACACTGAAGCTTTCTTT
TRBV19,TRBJ1-2,.,TRBD1,CASTPQGATYGYTF,TGTGCCAGTACCCCCCAGGGGGCAACCTATGGCTACACCTTC
TRBV29-1,TRBJ1-1,.,.,CSVDGGDTEAFF,TGCAGCGTTGACGGCGGGGACACTGAAGCTTTCTTT
TRBV19,TRBJ1-2,.,.,CATEGRGVYGYTF,TGTGCCACGGAGGGTCGGGGGGTCTATGGCTACACCTTC
TRBV5-1,TRBJ1-2,.,.,CASSLERVGNGYTF,TGCGCCAGCAGCTTGGAAAGGGTAGGAAACGGCTACACCTTC
TRBV24-1,TRBJ2-1,.,TRBD1,CATTGQGNEQFF,TGTGCCACTACGGGACAGGGCAATGAGCAGTTCTTC
TRBV7-9,TRBJ1-5,.,.,CASSLEGGLSNQPQHF,TGTGCCAGCAGCTTGGAGGGTGGTTTAAGCAATCAGCCCCAGCATTTT
TRBV27,TRBJ2-1,.,.,CASSLGSNEQFF,TGTGCCAGCAGTTTAGGCAGCAATGAGCAGTTCTTC
TRBV29-1,TRBJ2-5,.,.,CSPRAEETQYF,TGCAGCCCCCGGGCAGAAGAGACCCAGTACTTC
TRBV6-5,TRBJ1-2,.,TRBD1,CASRSPGQGYGYTF,TGTGCCAGTAGGTCTCCGGGACAGGGCTATGGCTACACCTTC
TRBV27,TRBJ1-5,.,.,CASSFLGGNQPQHF,TGTGCCAGCAGTTTTTTAGGGGGGAATCAGCCCCAGCATTTT
TRBV9,TRBJ2-7,.,TRBD2,CASSPGLAGGPLSEQYF,TGTGCCAGCAGTCCTGGACTAGCGGGAGGGCCCTTGAGCGAGCAGTACTTC
TRBV27,TRBJ1-2,.,.,CASSLRGARTLGYTF,TGTGCCAGCAGTTTACGGGGGGCCAGAACTCTGGGCTACACCTTC
TRBV6-5,TRBJ1-1,.,.,CASSYSRVRGTEAFF,TGTGCCAGCAGTTACTCGAGGGTGAGGGGCACTGAAGCTTTCTTT
TRBV6-5,TRBJ1-4,.,.,CASSSQKQIIGEKLFF,TGTGCCAGCAGTTCGCAAAAACAGATAATCGGGGAAAAACTGTTTTTT
TRBV5-1,TRBJ2-3,once,TRBD2,CASSFIAGGTDTQYF,TGCGCCAGCAGCTTTATAGCGGGGGGCACAGATACGCAGTATTTT
TRBV29-1,TRBJ1-1,.,.,CSVEELLETHGAFF,TGCAGCGTTGAAGAGTTACTGGAGACCCATGGTGCTTTCTTT
TRBV12-3/TRBV12-4,TRBJ2-2,.,.,CASSFRGGELFF,TGTGCCAGCAGTTTTCGCGGCGGGGAGCTGTTTTTT
TRBV4-1,TRBJ1-3,.,.,CASSQDRGRAWSDTIYF,TGCGCCAGCAGCCAAGATCGAGGCAGGGCCTGGTCTGACACCATATATTTT
TRBV19,TRBJ1-2,few,TRBD1,CASCTGEAYGYTF,TGTGCCAGCTGCACAGGGGAGGCCTATGGCTACACCTTC
TRBV30,TRBJ1-3,.,.,CAWLPDSGNTIYF,TGTGCCTGGCTCCCAGACTCTGGAAACACCATATATTTT
TRBV5-6,TRBJ1-2,.,.,CASSLWGGRINNYGYTF,TGTGCCAGCAGCTTGTGGGGGGGCAGAATTAATAACTATGGCTACACCTTC